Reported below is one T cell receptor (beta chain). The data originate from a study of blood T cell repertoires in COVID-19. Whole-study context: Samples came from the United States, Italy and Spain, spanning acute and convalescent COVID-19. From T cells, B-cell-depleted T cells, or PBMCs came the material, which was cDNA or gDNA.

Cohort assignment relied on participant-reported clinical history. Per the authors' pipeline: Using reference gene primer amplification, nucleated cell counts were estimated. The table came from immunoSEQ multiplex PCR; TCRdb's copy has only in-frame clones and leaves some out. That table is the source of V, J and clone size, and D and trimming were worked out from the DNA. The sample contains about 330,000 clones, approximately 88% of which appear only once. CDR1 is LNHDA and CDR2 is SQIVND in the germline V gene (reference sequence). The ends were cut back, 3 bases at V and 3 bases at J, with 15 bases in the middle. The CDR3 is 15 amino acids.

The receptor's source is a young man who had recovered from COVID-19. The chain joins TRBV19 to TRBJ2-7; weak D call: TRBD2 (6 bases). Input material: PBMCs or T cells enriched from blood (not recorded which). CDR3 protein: CASSIFAGKGYEQYF. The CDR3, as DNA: TGTGCCAGTAGTATCTTCGCGGGGAAGGGCTACGAGCAGTACTTC.